This entry lists 28 T cell receptor beta chains sequenced from one sample in a study of cytomegalovirus exposure and HLA in healthy donors. Researchers ran the PCR with 60 Vbeta and 13 Jbeta primers. Clones were read by immunoSEQ multiplex PCR, and TCRdb kept only the in-frame ones, dropping some. The repertoire consists of fewer than 200,000 clones, with more than 85% occurring once and the leading ten covering about 0.24%. The sequenced material came from PBMCs. The receptor source for this set is a girl under three years old in good health and CMV-seronegative.

The chain joins TRBV7-9 to TRBJ1-1; 8 nucleotides line up with TRBD1. J gave up 2 bases and V 1 base, and 6 bases lay outside the gene matches. The CDR3 consists of 16 residues. The V gene's germline CDR1 is SEHNR and CDR2 FQNEAQ (reference sequence). The CDR3 nucleotides read TGTGCCAGCAGCTTAGGGCAGGGGGCCCCTAACACTGAAGCTTTCTTT. Protein: CASSLGQGAPNTEAFF.

The chain carries TRBV15 and TRBJ2-7; 7 bases are shared with TRBD1. The germline V gene has CDR1 LNHNV and CDR2 YYDKDF (reference sequence). The trim removed 8 bases at V and 3 bases at J, leaving 10 bases unmatched. This CDR3 region has 14 residues. The CDR3 here is CATGEGDRDYEQYF. CDR3 nucleotide sequence: TGTGCCACCGGCGAGGGGGACAGAGACTACGAGCAGTACTTC.

J is TRBJ2-2 and V is TRBV5-1; weak D call: TRBD1 (6 bases). Trimming left V 2 bases short and J 1 base short, with 15 bases between. The CDR3 runs to 17 residues. CDR1 and CDR2 (germline): SGHRS, YFSETQ. This chain's CDR3 is CASSLWGQGRNTGELFF. The DNA of the CDR3 is TGCGCCAGCAGCTTATGGGGGCAGGGGAGGAACACCGGGGAGCTGTTTTTT.

The rearrangement links TRBV27 to TRBJ2-7; no definite D call. The CDR3 consists of 9 residues. V shed 7 bases and J shed 6 bases, with 4 bases lying between them. Germline-derived CDR1 and CDR2 are MNHEY and SMNVEV (reference sequence). CDR3 sequence: CASNSEQYF. The CDR3 nucleotides read TGTGCCAGCAACTCCGAGCAGTACTTC.

CDR3 nucleotides: TGTGCCAGCAGCTTGGATCAGCGGGGGGGGTGGACAGATACGCAGTATTTT. It translates to CASSLDQRGGWTDTQYF. The rearrangement uses TRBV5-4 and TRBJ2-3, with 10 bases fitting TRBD2. Germline CDR1 and CDR2: SGHNT and YYREEE (reference sequence). The CDR3 runs to 17 residues. V dropped 0 bases and J dropped 3; count of bases not matched to a gene: 7.

The V call is TRBV5-1, the J call TRBJ1-1; perhaps TRBD1 as D (5 bases). V lost 2 bases, J lost 0 bases, and 8 bases lay in between. This CDR3 is 14 amino acids long. Germline V gives CDR1 SGHRS, CDR2 YFSETQ. The CDR3 DNA is TGCGCCAGCAGCTTCGGGGGAGTGAACACTGAAGCTTTCTTT. This encodes CASSFGGVNTEAFF.

As DNA, the CDR3 is TGCAGCGTTTCATCAACAGGGGGCTTTACTGAAGCTTTCTTT. Its translation is CSVSSTGGFTEAFF. This chain links TRBV29-1 with TRBJ1-1; 9 bases agree with TRBD1. The CDR3 runs 14 residues. Looked up from germline, CDR1 is SQVTM and CDR2 is ANQGSEA. V was clipped by 5 bases and J by 5 bases; unmatched bases: 9.

J is TRBJ2-1 and V is TRBV7-8; 7 bases align to TRBD2. Trimming cost V 5 bases and J 6 bases; bases outside gene matches: 16. Germline lookup yields CDR1 SGHVS and CDR2 FQNEAQ. CDR3 length: 17 amino acids. The CDR3 sequence is CASSRRRWREIGNEQFF. The DNA of the CDR3 is TGTGCCAGCAGCCGCCGTAGATGGCGGGAGATAGGCAATGAGCAGTTCTTC.

This chain connects TRBV2 to TRBJ1-6; D not certain. CDR1 SNHLY and CDR2 FYNNEI come from the germline V gene. Deletions cut 8 bases from V and 8 bases from J, with 10 bases between. The CDR3 spans 12 residues. In DNA form, the CDR3 reads TGTGCCAGCCGCGAGGGCTATTCACCCCTCCACTTT. As protein: CASREGYSPLHF.

The chain links TRBV25-1 to TRBJ1-2, with D tentatively TRBD1 (6 bases). Germline CDR1 reads MGHDK; CDR2 reads SYGVNS. V was shortened by 2 bases and J by 8 bases, with 9 bases between the two germline ends. The CDR3 extends over 12 amino acids. The DNA for the CDR3 is TGTGCCAGCAGTGAACAGGGGCCCGGCTACACCTTC. Amino acids: CASSEQGPGYTF.

The V gene is TRBV27, the J gene TRBJ1-2, with D possibly matching TRBD1 (6 bases). V gave up 3 bases and J gave up 6 bases, with 17 bases separating them. The CDR3 runs 15 residues. CDR1 and CDR2 (germline): MNHEY, SMNVEV (reference sequence). For the CDR3, the DNA is TGTGCCAGCAGTTTCTCGCAGGGGACCTCGGATGGCTACACCTTC. Protein sequence: CASSFSQGTSDGYTF.

The gene calls are TRBV10-1 and TRBJ2-3; 12 positions match TRBD2. The CDR3 is made up of 19 amino acids. Germline assignment: CDR1 WNHNN and CDR2 SYGVQD (reference sequence). With V trimmed by 3 bases and J by 0 bases, 10 bases remained unmatched. CDR3 bases: TGCGCCAGCAGTGATACGACTAGCGGGAGAGAGACTAGCACAGATACGCAGTATTTT. It translates to CASSDTTSGRETSTDTQYF.

The CDR3 DNA reads as TGTGCCAGCAGCTTAGGGGACAGGGGGATCGGGGAGCTGTTTTTT. Its protein product is CASSLGDRGIGELFF. The chain employs TRBV11-2 and TRBJ2-2; 11 bases fit TRBD1. Germline values: CDR1 SGHAT, CDR2 FQNNGV. This CDR3 comprises 15 residues. V gave up 1 base and J gave up 7 bases; unmatched junction bases: 2.

The gene calls are TRBV7-2 and TRBJ2-2; the D is unclear. Deletions cut 4 bases from V and 16 bases from J, with 16 bases between. The CDR3 consists of 12 residues. Per the germline V gene, CDR1 is SGHTA and CDR2 is FQGNSA. The CDR3 loop is CASSYLGLPRFF. The CDR3 bases are TGTGCCAGCAGCTACCTGGGCCTACCGCGGTTTTTT.

The J gene is TRBJ2-1, the V gene TRBV6-1; 9 positions match TRBD2. This CDR3 has 16 amino acids. V was pared by 0 bases and J by 10 bases, with 10 bases of the junction left unmatched. CDR1 and CDR2 (germline): MNHNS, SASEGT. The CDR3 DNA reads as TGTGCCAGCAGTGAAGCGATGGTAGCGGGAGACTACGAGCAGTTCTTC. This encodes CASSEAMVAGDYEQFF.

This sequence joins TRBV6-1 and TRBJ1-1; tentative D call: TRBD1 (6 bases). The V end was cut by 6 bases, the J end by 3 bases, with 14 bases between. This CDR3 region has 14 residues. Germline values: CDR1 MNHNS, CDR2 SASEGT. CDR3 in DNA: TGTGCCAGCAGAAATACAGGGCGATACACTGAAGCTTTCTTT. Its translation is CASRNTGRYTEAFF.

V gene TRBV5-1 combines with J gene TRBJ2-2; D is perhaps TRBD2 (5 bases). The CDR3 consists of 17 residues. Trimming took 0 bases from V and 4 from J, leaving 16 bases between them. Germline V CDR1 and CDR2: SGHRS, YFSETQ. The CDR3: CASSLDPRGIATGELFF. The DNA of the CDR3 is TGCGCCAGCAGCTTGGACCCCCGAGGGATTGCCACCGGGGAGCTGTTTTTT.

V and J are TRBV30 and TRBJ2-5; a possible D gene is TRBD2 (5 bases). The CDR3 length is 13 residues. The V gene's germline CDR1 is GTSNPN and CDR2 SVGIG (reference sequence). V lost 1 base, J lost 5 bases, and 11 bases lay in between. The DNA for the CDR3 is TGTGCCTGGAGTGGAGGGTTCGGGGAGACCCAGTACTTC. The encoded protein is CAWSGGFGETQYF.

This rearrangement joins TRBV29-1 to TRBJ2-7, with D tentatively TRBD2 (6 bases). Trimming removed 6 bases at V and 4 bases at J, with 19 bases between. This CDR3 comprises 14 residues. Germline V CDR1 and CDR2: SQVTM, ANQGSEA. DNA for the CDR3: TGCAGCGTCCGTGGGGGGAACCGCGGATACGAGCAGTACTTC. Amino acids: CSVRGGNRGYEQYF.

This chain connects TRBV5-1 to TRBJ1-2, with 9 bases identical to TRBD1. CDR1 is SGHRS and CDR2 is YFSETQ in the germline V gene. With 1 base clipped from V and 5 bases from J, the junction kept 12 bases outside the gene matches. This CDR3 spans 17 amino acids. The CDR3: CASSLRDREVFGYGYTF. The CDR3 nucleotides are TGCGCCAGCAGCTTGAGGGACAGGGAAGTGTTTGGGTATGGCTACACCTTC.

This chain joins TRBV6-1 and TRBJ1-5; TRBD1 is a possible D gene (6 bases). Germline lookup yields CDR1 MNHNS and CDR2 SASEGT. Trimming cost V 7 bases and J 7 bases, with 14 bases left between them. This CDR3 has 13 amino acids. The CDR3 bases are TGTGCCAGCACGACAGGCCCGGAACAGCCCCAGCATTTT. Its translation is CASTTGPEQPQHF.

The V gene is TRBV5-1, the J gene TRBJ1-2, with D possibly TRBD1 on 5 matching bases. CDR1 SGHRS and CDR2 YFSETQ come from the germline V gene. Trimming stripped 0 bases from V and 6 bases from J, with 21 bases between. CDR3 size: 17 residues. CDR3 in amino acids: CASSLAVKGIFPNGYTF. The CDR3 DNA follows: TGCGCCAGCAGCTTGGCCGTCAAGGGGATATTCCCGAATGGCTACACCTTC.

The chain carries TRBV2 and TRBJ2-2; 8 bases line up with TRBD1. The CDR3 covers 15 residues. V shed 10 bases, J shed 5 bases, and the junction held 12 bases outside the gene matches. Germline loops: CDR1 SNHLY, CDR2 FYNNEI. The CDR3 DNA sequence: TGTGCCATCCCCCAGGGGGCGAGTATAACCGGGGAGCTGTTTTTT. Its protein product is CAIPQGASITGELFF.

The chain links TRBV18 to TRBJ2-2; TRBD1 aligns across 11 bases. With 1 base clipped from V and 6 bases from J, the junction kept 4 bases outside the gene matches. The CDR3 runs to 16 residues. CDR1 and CDR2 (germline): KGHSH, LQKENI. The CDR3 spells CASSPRTGGKSGELFF. CDR3 nucleotide sequence: TGTGCCAGCTCACCACGGACAGGGGGCAAATCCGGGGAGCTGTTTTTT.

This rearrangement joins TRBV5-1 to TRBJ2-2; 10 nucleotides line up with TRBD2. CDR3 length: 16 amino acids. Germline V gene lookup returns CDR1 SGHRS and CDR2 YFSETQ. V lost 6 bases and J lost 6; bases outside the gene matches: 11. The CDR3 loop reads CASTQQRGGISGELFF. DNA of the CDR3: TGCGCCAGCACCCAACAGCGGGGGGGAATTTCCGGGGAGCTGTTTTTT.

The chain has TRBV4-1 and TRBJ2-7; D ambiguous. There are 13 residues in the CDR3. Germline CDR1 and CDR2: MGHRA and YSYEKL. Trimming removed 0 bases from V and 2 bases from J, with 5 bases in between. This CDR3 reads CASSQDRAYEQYF. CDR3 DNA sequence: TGCGCCAGCAGCCAAGACCGGGCCTACGAGCAGTACTTC.

The chain employs TRBV4-1 and TRBJ2-1; 13 bases map to TRBD2. Germline V gives CDR1 MGHRA, CDR2 YSYEKL. J gave up 2 bases and V 0 bases, and 7 bases lay outside the gene matches. This CDR3 is built from 19 residues. The CDR3 DNA reads as TGCGCCAGCAGCCAAGATAGGGGAACTAGCGGGAGGGCCTACAATGAGCAGTTCTTC. Translated, it gives CASSQDRGTSGRAYNEQFF.

The genes are TRBV19 and TRBJ1-5; perhaps TRBD1 as D (6 bases). Trimming shortened V by 4 bases and J by 6 bases, and 10 bases separated the two germline ends. The CDR3 spans 13 residues. Germline V CDR1 and CDR2: LNHDA, SQIVND (reference sequence). CDR3 sequence: CASSTSRGQPQHF. The CDR3 nucleotides read TGTGCCAGTAGTACTTCCAGGGGTCAGCCCCAGCATTTT.